This entry is about one T cell receptor (beta chain). The data were taken from a study of blood T cell repertoires in COVID-19. Germline CDR1 and CDR2: LGHNT and FRNRAP. Trimming left V 6 bases short and J 5 bases short, with 11 bases between. This CDR3 region has 13 residues. Generated by immunoSEQ multiplex PCR, the TCRdb table keeps only in-frame clones and is missing some. Of about 280,000 clones detected, roughly 86% appear once; the ten largest clones hold approximately 2%. The TCR was taken from a woman between 25 and 40 years old who had recovered from COVID-19. The chain joins TRBV12-5 to TRBJ1-5; possible D gene TRBD1, 6 bases. The sample was peripheral blood. This CDR3 is CASGMGADQPQHF. The CDR3 DNA sequence: TGTGCTAGTGGGATGGGGGCCGATCAGCCCCAGCATTTT.